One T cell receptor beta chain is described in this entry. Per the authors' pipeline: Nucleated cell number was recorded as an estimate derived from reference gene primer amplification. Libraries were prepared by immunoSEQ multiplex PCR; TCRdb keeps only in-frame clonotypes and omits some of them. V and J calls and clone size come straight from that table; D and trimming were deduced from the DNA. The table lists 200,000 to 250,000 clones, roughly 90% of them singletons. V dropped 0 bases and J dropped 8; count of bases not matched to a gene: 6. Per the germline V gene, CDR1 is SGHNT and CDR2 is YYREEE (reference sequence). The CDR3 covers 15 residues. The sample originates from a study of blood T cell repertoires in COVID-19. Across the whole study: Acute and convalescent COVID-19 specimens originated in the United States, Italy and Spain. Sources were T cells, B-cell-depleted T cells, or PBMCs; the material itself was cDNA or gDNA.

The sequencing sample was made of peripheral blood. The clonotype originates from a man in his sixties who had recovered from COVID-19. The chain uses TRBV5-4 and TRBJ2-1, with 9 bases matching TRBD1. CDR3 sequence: CASSLGQGVGYEQFF. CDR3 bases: TGTGCCAGCAGCTTGGGACAGGGGGTTGGTTATGAGCAGTTCTTC.